This T cell receptor (beta chain) emerged from a study of blood T cell repertoires in COVID-19. The wider study: PBMCs, B-cell-depleted T cells, or T cells provided the cDNA or gDNA that made up the material.

In the authors' methods: Amplified reference gene primers provided the basis for estimating nucleated cell counts. The repertoire was sequenced with immunoSEQ multiplex PCR; TCRdb's copy has only in-frame clones and lacks some. D and trimming were read from the DNA, whereas the V and J calls and clone size are those reported in that table. In the table there are approximately 150,000 clones, roughly 86% of which are singletons. The CDR3 is 16 amino acids. V gave up 4 bases and J gave up 0 bases; unmatched junction bases: 7. Germline lookup yields CDR1 MNHNY and CDR2 SVGAGI (reference sequence). The rearrangement joins TRBV6-6 to TRBJ1-1, with 8 bases lining up with TRBD1. Sequenced material: peripheral blood. This sequence originates from a woman aged 50 to 60 with acute or convalescent COVID-19. In nucleotides, the CDR3 is TGTGCCAGCAGTTCCCTAGGACAGGGTTTGAACACTGAAGCTTTCTTT. Its translation is CASSSLGQGLNTEAFF.